One sample yielded the 24 T cell receptor beta chains listed below, sequenced in a study of molecular identifiers for immune sequencing clone quantification. TCRdb re-analysed the PCR reads in MiXCR, keeping a single row per CDR3 protein. This sample has about 510,000 distinct CDR3 sequences, with about 21% found just once. Sequencing was performed on naive CD8+ T cells from blood, with Jurkat cell RNA spiked in. Described subset: FACS-sorted CD8+CD4-CCR7+CD45RA+ naive T cells. The receptors stem from a human donor in good health. Some libraries in this study had Jurkat cell RNA spiked in.

This clonotype was found a few times. The chain is built from TRBV19 and TRBJ2-7, with 11 positions matching TRBD2. V lost 11 bases, J lost 4 bases, and 10 bases stayed unmatched. This CDR3 comprises 14 residues. In germline, CDR1 is LNHDA, CDR2 SQIVND (reference sequence). CDR3 DNA: TGTGCCTCCGGGGCTAGCGGGAGGATATACGAGCAGTACTTC. Protein product: CASGASGRIYEQYF.

This clonotype was observed many times. This chain links TRBV2 with TRBJ2-5, with 7 bases identical to TRBD1. Germline CDR1 is SNHLY and CDR2 is FYNNEI. The CDR3 is made up of 14 amino acids. Germline trimming cut 6 bases from V and 1 base from J; bases unmatched to any gene: 5. The CDR3 reads CASSSRTGQETQYF. CDR3 bases: TGTGCCAGCAGCTCTCGGACAGGCCAAGAGACCCAGTACTTC.

The chain couples TRBV20-1 to TRBJ2-3; D possibly corresponds to TRBD2 (7 bases). V lost 3 bases, J lost 4 bases, and 20 bases lay in between. Germline V lookup: CDR1 DFQATT, CDR2 SNEGSKA (reference sequence). The CDR3 extends over 16 amino acids. CDR3: CSASGMGGPGSDTQYF. CDR3 DNA sequence: TGCAGTGCTAGTGGGATGGGGGGGCCGGGTTCAGATACGCAGTATTTT.

This clonotype has ten or more counts. The chain combines TRBV28 with TRBJ1-5; no clear D gene. V was cut by 2 bases and J by 6 bases, with 11 bases left in between. The CDR3 spans 14 residues. Germline CDR1 is MDHEN and CDR2 is SYDVKM. DNA of the CDR3: TGTGCCAGCAGTTTACCATCCGAGGGTCAGCCCCAGCATTTT. Its translation is CASSLPSEGQPQHF.

This clonotype was counted between two and nine times. The CDR3 DNA sequence: TGTGCCAGCAGCCGTCCCGGTTGGCTTGACGCAGATACGCAGTATTTT. Translating gives CASSRPGWLDADTQYF. The chain employs TRBV5-4 and TRBJ2-3; D not resolved. Germline V gives CDR1 SGHNT, CDR2 YYREEE (reference sequence). The CDR3 spans 16 residues. The germline V and J ends were trimmed by 4 bases and 4 bases, with 19 bases remaining between them.

This clonotype appeared many times. V usage is TRBV7-9 and J usage is TRBJ1-5; perhaps TRBD1 as D (6 bases). The ends were cut back, 3 bases at V and 0 bases at J, with 12 bases in the middle. This CDR3 region has 16 residues. CDR1 is SEHNR and CDR2 is FQNEAQ in the germline V gene (reference sequence). CDR3 bases: TGTGCCAGCAGCTTTTCACAGGGCAGTAGCAATCAGCCCCAGCATTTT. Its protein is CASSFSQGSSNQPQHF.

As to this clonotype: Given a much more abundant clone one base away, this may be a read error. The V and J genes are TRBV6-1 and TRBJ1-1; the D is unclear. This CDR3 has 10 residues. Germline V gene lookup returns CDR1 MNHNS and CDR2 SASEGT. The CDR3 loop reads CASSGYEASF. As DNA, the CDR3 is TGTGCCAGCAGTGGTTATGAAGCTTCCTTT.

The V call is TRBV27, the J call TRBJ2-2; no clear D. CDR3 length equals 15 residues. Trimming pared 1 base from V and 0 bases from J, leaving 6 bases between. Germline V gene sequence: CDR1 MNHEY, CDR2 SMNVEV (reference sequence). CDR3 in amino acids: CASSLFQTNTGELFF. The CDR3 bases are TGTGCCAGCAGTTTATTCCAAACGAACACCGGGGAGCTGTTTTTT.

A note on this clonotype: Without the conserved terminal phenylalanine or tryptophan, this CDR3 likely stems from a read error. The limits of the CDR3 on the DNA are not certain, so only TCRdb's listed CDR3 is given. This rearrangement joins TRBV21-1 to TRBJ2-7; TRBD1 is the table's D call, not checked against the DNA. TRBV21-1 is flagged as a pseudogene. The CDR3 has 15 residues if both end residues are counted. The chain's CDR3 is CASSRGPGQSYEQYL.

In its sample, this clonotype was seen a few times. V gene TRBV11-2 combines with J gene TRBJ2-1; 8 bases are shared with TRBD2. This CDR3 is built from 14 residues. Germline CDR1 SGHAT, CDR2 FQNNGV. V lost 4 bases and J lost 9; bases outside the gene matches: 8. DNA of the CDR3: TGTGCCAGCAGCTCGGGACTAGGGGCCCCTGAGCAGTTCTTC. It codes for CASSSGLGAPEQFF.

For this clonotype: An end of the junction does not agree with germline; a read error may underlie this. The rearrangement uses TRBV4-2 and TRBJ2-7; TRBD1 might be the D (5 bases). In germline, CDR1 is LGHNA, CDR2 YNFKEQ. The CDR3 has 15 residues. DNA of the CDR3: TGTGCCAGCAGCCAAGATAGTCAGGGAACCTACGAGCATTACTTC. Protein sequence: CASSQDSQGTYEHYF.

As to this clonotype: A much more abundant neighbour one base away suggests this may be a read error. The gene calls are TRBV29-1 and TRBJ1-3; 7 bases map to TRBD1. The CDR3 loop spans 13 amino acids. The junction had 6 bases not matched to a gene; V was cut back by 6 bases and J by 4 bases. CDR1 and CDR2 (germline): SQVTM, ANQGSEA. Here the CDR3 reads CSVITGVGNTIYF. The CDR3 DNA reads as TGCAGCGTGATTACAGGGGTCGGAAACACCATATATTTT.

This clonotype was observed a handful of times. The rearrangement links TRBV27 to TRBJ1-5, with D perhaps TRBD1 (6 bases). CDR3 length: 14 residues. Germline V lookup: CDR1 MNHEY, CDR2 SMNVEV (reference sequence). V was cut by 3 bases and J by 3 bases, with 9 bases left in between. CDR3 region: CASSFTGNNQPQHF. In nucleotides, the CDR3 is TGTGCCAGCAGTTTCACAGGGAACAATCAGCCCCAGCATTTT.

In this sample, this clonotype turned up many times. The chain combines TRBV12-3 or TRBV12-4 with TRBJ2-7, with 7 bases matching TRBD2. V lost 5 bases, J lost 2 bases, and 12 bases stayed unmatched. This CDR3 contains 16 residues. CDR3 region: CASSPGGKDWTYEQYF. CDR3 coding DNA: TGTGCCAGCAGTCCCGGGGGGAAGGATTGGACCTACGAGCAGTACTTC.

The rearrangement uses TRBV13 and TRBJ1-2, with D unclear. This CDR3 has 12 amino acids. CDR1 PRHDT and CDR2 FYEKMQ come from the germline V gene (reference sequence). Between the trimmed V and J ends, which lost 5 bases and 8 bases, there was a span of 12 bases. The CDR3 region has the DNA TGTGCCAGCAGCGCACAACGGCAGGGCTACACCTTC. It encodes CASSAQRQGYTF.

There are many counts of this clonotype. The chain couples TRBV28 to TRBJ1-1; D unresolved. The V and J ends lost 2 bases and 2 bases respectively, with 9 bases between them. CDR1 and CDR2 (germline): MDHEN, SYDVKM. This CDR3 is built from 14 residues. The CDR3 DNA sequence: TGTGCCAGCAGTTTAGGTCATCCTAACACTGAAGCTTTCTTT. Translation gives CASSLGHPNTEAFF. The full variable domain, rest sourced from reference TRBV28 and TRBJ1-1, is DVKVTQSSRYLVKRTGEKVFLECVQDMDHENMFWYRQDPGLGLRLIYFSYDVKMKEKGDIPEGYSVSREKKERFSLILESASTNQTSMYLCASSLGHPNTEAFFGQGTRLTVV.

This clonotype was counted between two and nine times. A much larger clonotype is one base distant, so this may be a read error. Since the CDR3 does not end with the conserved phenylalanine or tryptophan, this likely comes from a read error. V usage is TRBV6-2 or TRBV6-3 and J usage is TRBJ1-1; D remains unclear. CDR3 length equals 16 residues. Trimming took off 0 bases at V and 3 bases at J, with 14 bases between the two ends. Germline lookup yields CDR1 MNHEY and CDR2 SVGEGT. The CDR3 here is CASSYSTTHLDTEAFL. CDR3 in DNA: TGTGCCAGCAGTTACTCGACTACCCACCTTGACACTGAAGCTTTCCTT.

Ten or more counts support this clonotype. The CDR3 DNA sequence: TGTGCCAGCAGACTAGCGGGGAGCACAGATACGCAGTATTTT. This sequence encodes CASRLAGSTDTQYF. The chain is built from TRBV27 and TRBJ2-3, with 10 bases aligning to TRBD2. Per the germline V gene, CDR1 is MNHEY and CDR2 is SMNVEV (reference sequence). V lost 6 bases, J lost 0 bases, and 0 bases stayed unmatched. This CDR3 is 14 amino acids long.

This clonotype has at least ten counts. The chain carries TRBV7-6 and TRBJ2-4; D is ambiguous. The length of the CDR3 is 13 residues. Looked up from germline, CDR1 is SGHVS and CDR2 is FNYEAQ. The V end lost 1 base, the J end lost 7 bases, and 8 bases lay between the germline ends. This CDR3 is CASSLDNGNIQYF. CDR3 DNA sequence: TGTGCCAGCAGCTTAGATAACGGGAACATTCAGTACTTC.

This clonotype has a count of ten or more. DNA for the CDR3: TGTGCCAGCAGTTATTTAGGGGTAGGCTACGAGCAGTACTTC. This translates into CASSYLGVGYEQYF. This chain connects TRBV6-5 to TRBJ2-7; maybe TRBD1 (5 bases). Germline lookup yields CDR1 MNHEY and CDR2 SVGAGI. The CDR3 extends over 14 amino acids. The V and J ends lost 3 bases and 3 bases respectively, with 12 bases between them.

This clonotype was observed a handful of times. The rearrangement links TRBV12-3 or TRBV12-4 to TRBJ2-3; D is undetermined. V was pared by 7 bases and J by 6 bases, with 8 bases between. The CDR3 spans 11 residues. The CDR3 spells CASTVGDTQYF. The CDR3 bases are TGTGCCAGCACCGTCGGGGATACGCAGTATTTT.

The J gene is TRBJ2-7, the V gene TRBV4-1; a weak D match, TRBD2 (5 bases). The V gene lost 1 base and the J gene lost 3 bases, with 13 bases spanning the gap. CDR1 and CDR2 from the germline V gene are MGHRA and YSYEKL. The CDR3 length is 15 residues. CDR3 coding DNA: TGCGCCAGCAGCCAAGTACGGGGAGTCCACTACGAGCAGTACTTC. It specifies CASSQVRGVHYEQYF.

This clonotype was seen ten or more times. The genes are TRBV7-8 and TRBJ1-1, with D tentatively TRBD1 (5 bases). This CDR3 is built from 14 residues. V lost 1 base and J 5 bases, leaving 11 bases between the germline ends. Looked up from germline, CDR1 is SGHVS and CDR2 is FQNEAQ. The CDR3 spells CASSLVSGATEAFF. The DNA for the CDR3 is TGTGCCAGCAGCTTAGTTTCCGGGGCAACTGAAGCTTTCTTT.

This clonotype was observed many times. The CDR3 DNA is TGTGCTAGTGGCCCGGAAGATACGCAGTATTTT. Amino acids: CASGPEDTQYF. V and J are TRBV12-5 and TRBJ2-3; no firm D call. The germline V gene encodes CDR1 LGHNT and CDR2 FRNRAP. The CDR3 extends over 11 amino acids. V lost 6 bases to trimming and J lost 5 bases, with 6 bases between them. Drawing the rest from reference TRBV12-5 and TRBJ2-3, the complete variable domain is DARVTQTPRHKVTEMGQEVTMRCQPILGHNTVFWYRQTMMQGLELLAYFRNRAPLDDSGMPKDRFSAEMPDATLATLKIQPSEPRDSAVYFCASGPEDTQYFGPGTRLTVL.